This TCR beta chain is drawn from a study of shared clonotypes between healthy human individuals. Clones were read by immunoSEQ multiplex PCR, and TCRdb kept only the in-frame ones, dropping some. The sample holds 2 million to 2.5 million clones, approximately 95% seen once. V lost 4 bases and J lost 4, with 10 bases in between. Germline-derived CDR1 and CDR2 are SGHAT and FQNNGV. The CDR3 loop spans 13 amino acids. The sequence was collected from a man aged 18-30 years in good health. The V call is TRBV11-2, the J call TRBJ1-2; tentative D call: TRBD1 (5 bases). The sample taken for sequencing was naive CD4+ T cells sorted from blood. The subset denotes: CD45RA+ positively selected. The CDR3 DNA reads TGTGCCAGCAGCTCGGGACTGATCTATGGCTACACCTTC. It encodes CASSSGLIYGYTF.